The clone carrying this TCR beta chain occurred a few times. What it recognizes is unknown. The data derive from a study of vaccination and CD4 T cells after COVID-19. Findings and caveats of the study: Within convalescent individuals, 304 out of 307 vaccine-specific clones proved to be spike mono-reactive.

The Oncomine TCR Beta short-read assay was applied to DNA of cultured CD4+ T cells. Via MiXCR, TCRdb re-called the PCR reads, giving one row per CDR3 protein. This table has 9,500 to 15,000 distinct CDR3 sequences, over 30% appearing once. Treatment meaning: approximately 10-day PBMC culture with coronavirus spike peptide pools or control peptides (ViraFEST assay). The CDR3 is made up of 12 amino acids. Per germline, CDR1 MNHNS and CDR2 SASEGT. The V end lost 2 bases, the J end lost 7 bases, and 8 bases lay between the germline ends. The sequence derives from a human donor with COVID-19. The chain carries TRBV6-1 and TRBJ1-1, with D unclear. Sequences were obtained from cultured CD4+ T cells from blood. CDR3 DNA sequence: TGTGCCAGCAGTGAATACCCAATTGAAGCTTTCTTT. Amino acids: CASSEYPIEAFF.